One and the same sample provided the 4 T cell receptor beta chains below, sequenced in a study of cytomegalovirus exposure and HLA in healthy donors. Sequencing used immunoSEQ multiplex PCR; TCRdb keeps in-frame clones, though not all of them. There are 250,000 to 350,000 clones in the sample; 86% occur only once, and 0.75% to 0.85% lies in the top ten. Sample: PBMCs. These receptors all come from a woman aged 18-35 years in good health and CMV-seronegative.

This clone appeared once. The chain couples TRBV20-1 to TRBJ2-7; no clear D. V was shortened by 6 bases and J by 3 bases, with 9 bases between the two germline ends. The CDR3 is 11 residues long. Germline CDR1 is DFQATT and CDR2 is SNEGSKA (reference sequence). The CDR3 protein is CSATNGYEQYF. The CDR3, as DNA: TGCAGTGCAACTAATGGCTACGAGCAGTACTTC.

This clone has a handful of counts. V gene TRBV9 combines with J gene TRBJ2-7; D is undetermined. Germline assignment: CDR1 SGDLS and CDR2 YYNGEE. Trimming took 2 bases from V and 3 from J, leaving 12 bases between them. This CDR3 spans 14 amino acids. CDR3 nucleotide sequence: TGTGCCAGCAGCGTCAGTGGCGGAGACTACGAGCAGTACTTC. Amino acids: CASSVSGGDYEQYF. The whole variable domain, remainder taken from reference TRBV9 and TRBJ2-7, is DSGVTQTPKHLITATGQRVTLRCSPRSGDLSVYWYQQSLDQGLQFLIQYYNGEERAKGNILERFSAQQFPDLHSELNLSSLELGDSALYFCASSVSGGDYEQYFGPGTRLTVT.

This chain connects TRBV4-3 to TRBJ2-1; 12 bases fit TRBD1. The CDR3 is made up of 18 amino acids. Germline trimming cut 0 bases from V and 8 bases from J; bases unmatched to any gene: 11. Germline CDR1 reads LGHNA; CDR2 reads YSLEER. The CDR3 DNA reads as TGCGCCAGCAGCCAAGATGGACCCGGGACAGGGGGCAGGGATGAGCAGTTCTTC. It encodes CASSQDGPGTGGRDEQFF.

This sequence joins TRBV10-3 and TRBJ2-3; perhaps TRBD2 as D (5 bases). The CDR3 has 14 amino acids. Per germline, CDR1 ENHRY and CDR2 SYGVKD. The V and J ends lost 7 bases and 0 bases respectively, with 11 bases between them. In DNA form, the CDR3 reads TGTGCCATCAAGGAGGTACTCAGCACAGATACGCAGTATTTT. This sequence encodes CAIKEVLSTDTQYF.